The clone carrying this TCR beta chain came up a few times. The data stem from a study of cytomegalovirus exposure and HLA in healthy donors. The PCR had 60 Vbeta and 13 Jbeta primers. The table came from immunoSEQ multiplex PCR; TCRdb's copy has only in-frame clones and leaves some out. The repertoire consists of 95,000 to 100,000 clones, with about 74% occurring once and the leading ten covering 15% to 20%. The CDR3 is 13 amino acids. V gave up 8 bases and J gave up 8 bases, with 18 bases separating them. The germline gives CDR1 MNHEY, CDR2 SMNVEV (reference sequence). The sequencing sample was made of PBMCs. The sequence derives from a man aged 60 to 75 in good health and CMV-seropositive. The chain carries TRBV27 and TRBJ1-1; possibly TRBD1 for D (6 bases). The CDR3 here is CASLGVGTREAFF. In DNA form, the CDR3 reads TGTGCCAGCTTGGGGGTCGGGACAAGAGAAGCTTTCTTT.